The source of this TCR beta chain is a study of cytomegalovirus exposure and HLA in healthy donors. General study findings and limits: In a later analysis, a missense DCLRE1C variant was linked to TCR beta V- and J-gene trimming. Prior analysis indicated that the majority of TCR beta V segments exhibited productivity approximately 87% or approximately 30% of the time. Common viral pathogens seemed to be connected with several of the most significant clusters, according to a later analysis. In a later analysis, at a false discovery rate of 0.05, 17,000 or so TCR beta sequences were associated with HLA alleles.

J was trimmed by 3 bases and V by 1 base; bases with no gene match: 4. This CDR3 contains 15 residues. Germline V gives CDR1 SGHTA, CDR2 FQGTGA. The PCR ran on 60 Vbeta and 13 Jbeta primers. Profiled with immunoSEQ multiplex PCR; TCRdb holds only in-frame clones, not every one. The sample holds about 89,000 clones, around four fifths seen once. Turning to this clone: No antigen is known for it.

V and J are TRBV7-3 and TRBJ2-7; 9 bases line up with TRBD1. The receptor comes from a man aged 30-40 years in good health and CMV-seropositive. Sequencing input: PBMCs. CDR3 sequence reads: CASSLMPGQGYEQYF. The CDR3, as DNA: TGTGCCAGCAGCTTAATGCCGGGACAGGGCTACGAGCAGTACTTC.